Given below is one T cell receptor beta chain in context. This sample is drawn from a study of blood T cell repertoires in COVID-19. For the study at large: The United States, Italy and Spain were the sources of the acute and convalescent COVID-19 samples. The cDNA or gDNA used as material had been derived from T cells, B-cell-depleted T cells, or PBMCs.

V lost 10 bases to trimming and J lost 6 bases, with 23 bases between them. The germline gives CDR1 SGHRS, CDR2 YFSETQ. The CDR3 has 15 amino acids. Produced via immunoSEQ multiplex PCR; TCRdb's table is partial and in-frame only. The sample includes around 120,000 clones, roughly 90% seen only once; the top ten take about 8%. Sequenced material: peripheral blood. This TCR derives from a man aged 50 to 60 with acute or convalescent COVID-19. The rearrangement links TRBV5-1 to TRBJ2-1; tentative D call: TRBD2 (5 bases). Written as DNA, the CDR3 is TGCGCCCCTCCACCGGGGAACGAAGTCAGCAATGAGCAGTTCTTC. Residues: CAPPPGNEVSNEQFF.